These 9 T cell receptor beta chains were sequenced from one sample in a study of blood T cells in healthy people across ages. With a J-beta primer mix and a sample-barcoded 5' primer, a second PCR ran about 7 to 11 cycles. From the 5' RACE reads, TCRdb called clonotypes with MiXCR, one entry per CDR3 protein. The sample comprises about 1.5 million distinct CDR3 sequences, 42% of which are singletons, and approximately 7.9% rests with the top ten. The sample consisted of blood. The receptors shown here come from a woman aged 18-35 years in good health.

The CDR3 spells CSVSGLWTYEQYF. CDR3 nucleotides: TGCAGCGTGAGCGGTTTGTGGACCTACGAGCAGTACTTC. The J gene is TRBJ2-7, the V gene TRBV29-1; D might be TRBD2 (5 bases). CDR1 is SQVTM, CDR2 ANQGSEA, per germline. V was cut by 6 bases and J by 2 bases, with 14 bases left in between. There are 13 residues in the CDR3.

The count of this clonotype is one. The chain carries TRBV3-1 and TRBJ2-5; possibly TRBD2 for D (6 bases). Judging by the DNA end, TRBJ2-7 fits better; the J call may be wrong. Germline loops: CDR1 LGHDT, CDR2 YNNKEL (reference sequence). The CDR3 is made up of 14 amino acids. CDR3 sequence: CASSLPGLPDEQYF. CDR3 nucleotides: TGTGCCAGCAGCCTACCGGGACTTCCCGACGAGCAGTACTTC.

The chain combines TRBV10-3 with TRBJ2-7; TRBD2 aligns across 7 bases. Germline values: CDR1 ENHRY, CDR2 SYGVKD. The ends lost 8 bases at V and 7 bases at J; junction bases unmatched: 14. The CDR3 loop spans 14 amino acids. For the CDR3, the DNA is TGTGCCATCCGCCGGACTGGCGGGAGATTGGAGCAGTACTTC. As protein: CAIRRTGGRLEQYF.

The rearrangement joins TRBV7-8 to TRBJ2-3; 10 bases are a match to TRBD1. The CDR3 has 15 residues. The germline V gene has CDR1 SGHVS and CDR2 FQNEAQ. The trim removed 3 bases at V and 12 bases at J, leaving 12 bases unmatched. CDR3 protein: CASSFTTGGDRGQYF. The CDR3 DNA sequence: TGTGCCAGCAGCTTCACAACCGGAGGGGACAGGGGACAGTATTTT.

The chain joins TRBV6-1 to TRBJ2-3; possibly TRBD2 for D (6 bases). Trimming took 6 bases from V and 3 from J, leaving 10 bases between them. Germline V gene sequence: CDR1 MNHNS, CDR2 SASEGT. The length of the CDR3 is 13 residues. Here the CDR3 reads CASSGSRTDTQYF. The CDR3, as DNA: TGTGCCAGCAGCGGGAGTAGAACAGATACGCAGTATTTT.

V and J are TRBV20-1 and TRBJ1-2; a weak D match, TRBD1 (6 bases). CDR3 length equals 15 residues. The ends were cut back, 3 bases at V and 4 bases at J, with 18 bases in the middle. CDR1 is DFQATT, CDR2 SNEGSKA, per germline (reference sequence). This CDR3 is CSARRRTATGYGYTF. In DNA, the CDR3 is TGCAGTGCTAGGAGAAGGACAGCCACGGGCTATGGCTACACCTTC.

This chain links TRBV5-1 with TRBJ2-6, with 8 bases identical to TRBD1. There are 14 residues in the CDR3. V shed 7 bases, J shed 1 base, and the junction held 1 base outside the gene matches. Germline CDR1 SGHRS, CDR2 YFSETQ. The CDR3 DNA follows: TGCGCCAGCGGACAGGGATCTGGGGCCAACGTCCTGACTTTC. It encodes CASGQGSGANVLTF.

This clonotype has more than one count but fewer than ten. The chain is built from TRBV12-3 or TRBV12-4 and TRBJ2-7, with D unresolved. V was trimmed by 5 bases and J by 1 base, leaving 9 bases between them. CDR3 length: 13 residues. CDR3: CASSVIASYEQYF. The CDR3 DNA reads TGTGCCAGCAGTGTAATTGCTTCCTACGAGCAGTACTTC.

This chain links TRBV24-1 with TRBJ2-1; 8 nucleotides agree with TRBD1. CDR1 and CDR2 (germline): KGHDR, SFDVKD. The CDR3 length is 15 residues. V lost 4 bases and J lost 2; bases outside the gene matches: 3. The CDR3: CATSDAGGPYNEQFF. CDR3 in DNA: TGTGCCACCAGTGACGCAGGGGGCCCCTACAATGAGCAGTTCTTC.